This TCR beta chain comes out of a study of control samples from healthy donors and cancer patients (dated by TCRdb to 2019 to 2021). Reading the germline V gene gives CDR1 ENHRY and CDR2 SYGVKD. Trimming removed 2 bases from V and 4 bases from J, leaving 11 bases between the germline ends. There are 14 amino acids in the CDR3, from cysteine to phenylalanine inclusive. The read is trimmed to its CDR3 DNA, 42 bases read in frame from base 1. Comment on this clone: No cognate antigen has been identified for it. One base away there is no much larger clone; base qualities are not given.

Library preparation employed the immunoSEQ multiplex PCR assay. TCRdb took this table from immuneACCESS and kept in-frame rearrangements with V and J called. Such tables lack part of the clones; where checked against another copy, unresolved V genes explain under half of the gap, and the rest is unexplained. For this sample there are 120,000 or so clones; 85% to 90% appear just once. The ten largest clones represent about 12% of the sample. The sequencing sample was made of blood. The chain uses TRBV10-3 and TRBJ1-1, with the D gene not clear enough to name. The TCR was taken from a man aged 25 to 40 in good health. The CDR3 protein is CAISEVGDGTEAFF. The nucleotides read TGTGCCATCAGTGAGGTCGGGGATGGCACTGAAGCTTTCTTT.